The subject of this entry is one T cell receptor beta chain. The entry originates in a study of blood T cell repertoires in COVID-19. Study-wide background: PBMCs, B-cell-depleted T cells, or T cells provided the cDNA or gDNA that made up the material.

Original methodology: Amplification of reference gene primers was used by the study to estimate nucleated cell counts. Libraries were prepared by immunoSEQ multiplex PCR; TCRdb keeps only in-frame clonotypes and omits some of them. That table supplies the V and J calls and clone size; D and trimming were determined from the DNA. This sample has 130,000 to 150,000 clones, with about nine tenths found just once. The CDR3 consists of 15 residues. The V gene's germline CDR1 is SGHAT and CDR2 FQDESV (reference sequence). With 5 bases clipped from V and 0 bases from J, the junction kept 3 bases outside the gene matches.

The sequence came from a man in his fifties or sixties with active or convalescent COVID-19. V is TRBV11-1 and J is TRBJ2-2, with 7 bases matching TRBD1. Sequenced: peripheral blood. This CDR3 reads CASSPDRANTGELFF. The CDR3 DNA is TGTGCCAGCAGCCCTGACAGGGCGAACACCGGGGAGCTGTTTTTT.